These 4 T cell receptor beta chains were all obtained from the same sample, sequenced in a study of blood T cell repertoires in COVID-19. Sequencing used immunoSEQ multiplex PCR; TCRdb keeps in-frame clones, though not all of them. Here the sample spans 490,000 or so clones, 80% to 90% being singletons. Sequencing was done on a sample of PBMCs or T cells enriched from blood (not recorded which). The receptors were gathered from a woman in her sixties who had recovered from COVID-19.

The chain employs TRBV14 and TRBJ2-2, with D possibly TRBD1 on 5 matching bases. Looked up from germline, CDR1 is SGHDN and CDR2 is FVKESK. V was shortened by 6 bases and J by 4 bases, with 12 bases between the two germline ends. CDR3 size: 14 residues. The CDR3 sequence: CASRRNRFTGELFF. For the CDR3, the DNA is TGTGCCAGCAGGAGGAACAGGTTCACCGGGGAGCTGTTTTTT. Complete variable domain (other parts from reference TRBV14 and TRBJ2-2): EAGVTQFPSHSVIEKGQTVTLRCDPISGHDNLYWYRRVMGKEIKFLLHFVKESKQDESGMPNNRFLAERTGGTYSTLKVQPAELEDSGVYFCASRRNRFTGELFFGEGSRLTVL.

The V and J genes are TRBV27 and TRBJ1-6, with TRBD1 matching over 7 bases. The CDR3 is 17 residues long. Unmatched junction bases numbered 7, after V lost 1 base and J lost 4 bases. Germline CDR1 is MNHEY and CDR2 is SMNVEV (reference sequence). CDR3 residues: CASSLYPDRVYNSPLHF. The CDR3 nucleotides read TGTGCCAGCAGTTTATACCCCGACAGGGTATATAATTCACCCCTCCACTTT.

The J gene is TRBJ2-1, the V gene TRBV9; D gene uncertain. This CDR3 contains 15 residues. CDR1 SGDLS and CDR2 YYNGEE come from the germline V gene. The V end was cut by 6 bases, the J end by 0 bases, with 13 bases between. CDR3 region: CASTPLANSYNEQFF. Here the CDR3 DNA reads TGTGCCAGCACCCCGTTGGCCAACTCCTACAATGAGCAGTTCTTC.

This clone was observed a single time. The gene calls are TRBV5-6 and TRBJ1-6, with no clear D. The V end lost 0 bases, the J end lost 4 bases, and 8 bases lay between the germline ends. CDR3 length: 15 amino acids. Germline CDR1 and CDR2: SGHDT and YYEEEE. CDR3 protein: CASSLEIRYNSPLHF. CDR3 DNA: TGTGCCAGCAGCTTGGAAATACGGTATAATTCACCCCTCCACTTT.